These 17 T cell receptor beta chains came from one sample sequenced in a study of T cell repertoires in cytomegalovirus infection. For these TCRs, the target antigens are not known. MiXCR was run by TCRdb on the reads, yielding one entry per CDR3 protein. The sample carries fewer than 850,000 distinct CDR3 sequences, about 27% recorded once. This material consisted of cultured CD8+ T cells from PBMCs, taken from culture after CMV antigen stimulation. These receptors originate from a human donor in good health (CMV status not recorded). Some clones in this sample may be carry-over from other donors' samples.

The chain couples TRBV12-3 or TRBV12-4 to TRBJ2-2; 11 bases are shared with TRBD1. This CDR3 comprises 16 residues. V shed 10 bases and J 0 bases; nucleotides not matched to a gene: 7. CDR3 bases: TGTGCCAACACCCGGGGACAGGGGGCGAACACCGGGGAGCTGTTTTTT. Amino acids: CANTRGQGANTGELFF.

This chain links TRBV7-9 with TRBJ2-2, with a tentative D call TRBD1 (6 bases). The CDR3 is 15 residues long. V lost 5 bases to trimming and J lost 0 bases, with 10 bases between them. Germline CDR1 is SEHNR and CDR2 is FQNEAQ (reference sequence). The CDR3 DNA is TGTGCCAGCAGCGGGGGACAATCGAACACCGGGGAGCTGTTTTTT. This gives the protein CASSGGQSNTGELFF.

This chain links TRBV4-2 with TRBJ1-1; 7 positions agree with TRBD1. CDR1 is LGHNA and CDR2 is YNFKEQ in the germline V gene. This CDR3 is built from 14 residues. The junction had 7 bases not matched to a gene; V was cut back by 3 bases and J by 6 bases. The CDR3 is CASSQDRQGAEAFF. Here the CDR3 DNA reads TGTGCCAGCAGCCAGGATAGACAGGGTGCTGAAGCTTTCTTT.

The CDR3 DNA sequence: TGTGCCATCAGTGACAGGGGGCCCTCATCGTACGAGCAGTACGTC. This encodes CAISDRGPSSYEQYV. The V call is TRBV10-3, the J call TRBJ2-7; 8 positions match TRBD1. The CDR3 extends over 15 amino acids. V lost 3 bases to trimming and J lost 4 bases; unmatched junction nucleotides: 8. Per the germline V gene, CDR1 is ENHRY and CDR2 is SYGVKD.

The chain is built from TRBV5-1 and TRBJ1-2, with a possible D match to TRBD1 (5 bases). The CDR3 extends over 15 amino acids. Germline V CDR1 and CDR2: SGHRS, YFSETQ. With 0 bases removed from V and 2 bases from J, the gap between germline ends came to 11 bases. The CDR3, as DNA: TGCGCCAGCAGCTTGGAGGACAAGGGCAACTATGGCTACACCTTC. Amino acid sequence: CASSLEDKGNYGYTF.

This chain uses TRBV24-1 with TRBJ2-6; TRBD1 aligns across 12 bases. The CDR3 length is 14 residues. The germline gives CDR1 KGHDR, CDR2 SFDVKD. The V gene end was trimmed by 2 bases and the J gene end by 17 bases; junction bases not matched to a gene: 6. The CDR3 spells CATSDSGTGGGLTF. The CDR3, as DNA: TGTGCCACCAGTGATTCCGGGACAGGGGGCGGCTTGACTTTC.

The CDR3 reads CASSTGQANYGYTF. For the CDR3, the DNA is TGTGCCAGCAGTACGGGACAGGCTAACTATGGCTACACCTTC. This sequence joins TRBV12-3 or TRBV12-4 and TRBJ1-2; 8 nucleotides line up with TRBD1. Germline trimming cut 5 bases from V and 0 bases from J; bases unmatched to any gene: 2. The CDR3 spans 14 residues.

This clonotype came up a few times. V usage is TRBV6-2 or TRBV6-3 and J usage is TRBJ2-7; no firm D call. The CDR3 sequence is 13 residues long. CDR1 and CDR2 from the germline V gene are MNHEY and SVGEGT. V was cut by 6 bases and J by 3 bases, with 12 bases left in between. CDR3 protein: CASSLLSYYEQYF. CDR3 nucleotides: TGTGCCAGCAGCCTATTAAGCTACTACGAGCAGTACTTC.

At least ten counts were recorded for this clonotype. The chain combines TRBV7-6 with TRBJ2-1; 8 bases match TRBD2. The junction had 6 bases not matched to a gene; V was cut back by 0 bases and J by 5 bases. The CDR3 contains 16 residues. CDR1 and CDR2 (germline): SGHVS, FNYEAQ. Here the CDR3 reads CASSLAGTRVNNEQFF. The CDR3 bases are TGTGCCAGCAGCTTAGCTGGGACTAGAGTCAACAATGAGCAGTTCTTC.

The genes are TRBV2 and TRBJ2-5; 7 bases agree with TRBD1. Germline V gene lookup returns CDR1 SNHLY and CDR2 FYNNEI. V dropped 7 bases and J dropped 5; count of bases not matched to a gene: 4. This CDR3 region has 12 residues. Here the CDR3 DNA reads TGTGCCAGCATTGACAGGGACGAGACCCAGTACTTC. Translating gives CASIDRDETQYF.

This clonotype was detected a few times. The CDR3 DNA follows: TGTGCCAGCGTTAGCGGGGGGGCCTGGGAGACCCAGTACTTC. This sequence encodes CASVSGGAWETQYF. The rearrangement joins TRBV6-5 to TRBJ2-5; 11 bases align to TRBD2. The CDR3 loop spans 14 amino acids. CDR1 is MNHEY, CDR2 SVGAGI, per germline. V gave up 8 bases and J gave up 5 bases; unmatched junction bases: 7.

The chain joins TRBV4-1 to TRBJ2-5; TRBD2 aligns across 10 bases. CDR3 length: 15 amino acids. V lost 5 bases and J lost 2; bases outside the gene matches: 5. Germline-derived CDR1 and CDR2 are MGHRA and YSYEKL. CDR3 protein: CASSFSGGTQETQYF. The CDR3 bases are TGCGCCAGCAGCTTTAGCGGGGGGACACAAGAGACCCAGTACTTC.

J is TRBJ2-2 and V is TRBV5-4; 9 nucleotides line up with TRBD1. Germline lookup yields CDR1 SGHNT and CDR2 YYREEE (reference sequence). V lost 2 bases and J lost 6; bases outside the gene matches: 2. This CDR3 region has 14 residues. This chain's CDR3 is CASSFRQGAGELFF. CDR3 in DNA: TGTGCCAGCAGCTTCCGACAGGGGGCCGGGGAGCTGTTTTTT.

The chain joins TRBV9 to TRBJ2-1, with D perhaps assigned TRBD1 or TRBD2 (5 bases each). V gave up 3 bases and J gave up 9 bases, with 13 bases separating them. Germline V lookup: CDR1 SGDLS, CDR2 YYNGEE. The CDR3 is made up of 13 amino acids. The CDR3 region is CASSEGSEFEQFF. In nucleotides, the CDR3 is TGTGCCAGCAGCGAGGGGAGCGAATTTGAGCAGTTCTTC.

This chain uses TRBV5-4 with TRBJ1-1; D remains unclear. The germline gives CDR1 SGHNT, CDR2 YYREEE (reference sequence). The V end was cut by 5 bases, the J end by 1 base, with 9 bases between. The CDR3 spans 13 residues. The DNA of the CDR3 is TGTGCCAGCAGTTCCATGGGGAACACTGAAGCTTTCTTT. This codes for CASSSMGNTEAFF.

The gene calls are TRBV5-4 and TRBJ2-3; possible D gene TRBD1, 5 bases. The CDR3 has 15 amino acids. V lost 0 bases and J lost 1, with 9 bases in between. Germline-derived CDR1 and CDR2 are SGHNT and YYREEE (reference sequence). CDR3 loop: CASSLGQRGTDTQYF. DNA of the CDR3: TGTGCCAGCAGCTTGGGACAGAGAGGCACAGATACGCAGTATTTT.

This chain joins TRBV20-1 and TRBJ2-4; possibly TRBD1 or TRBD2 for D (5 bases each). The V end was cut by 2 bases, the J end by 7 bases, with 12 bases between. There are 13 residues in the CDR3. Looked up from germline, CDR1 is DFQATT and CDR2 is SNEGSKA (reference sequence). The CDR3 bases are TGCAGTGCTAGACGGGTAGGGGAGAACATTCAGTACTTC. Encoded protein: CSARRVGENIQYF.